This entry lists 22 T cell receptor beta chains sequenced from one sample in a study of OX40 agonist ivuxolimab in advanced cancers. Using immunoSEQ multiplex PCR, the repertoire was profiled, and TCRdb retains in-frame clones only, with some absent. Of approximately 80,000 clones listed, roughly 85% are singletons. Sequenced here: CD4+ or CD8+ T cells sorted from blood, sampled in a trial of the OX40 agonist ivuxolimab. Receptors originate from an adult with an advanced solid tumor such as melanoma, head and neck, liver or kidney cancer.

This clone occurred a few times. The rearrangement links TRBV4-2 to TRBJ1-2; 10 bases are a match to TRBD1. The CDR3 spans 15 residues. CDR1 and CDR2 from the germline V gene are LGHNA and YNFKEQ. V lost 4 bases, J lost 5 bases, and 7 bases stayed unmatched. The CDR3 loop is CASSRAGTGEYGYTF. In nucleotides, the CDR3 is TGTGCCAGCAGCCGGGCCGGGACAGGGGAATATGGCTACACCTTC.

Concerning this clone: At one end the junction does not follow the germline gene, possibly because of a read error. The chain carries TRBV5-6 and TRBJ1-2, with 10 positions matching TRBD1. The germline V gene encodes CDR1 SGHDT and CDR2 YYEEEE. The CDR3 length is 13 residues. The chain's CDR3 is CASSWTGTGVSSF. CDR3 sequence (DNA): TGTGCCAGCAGCTGGACCGGGACAGGGGTGTCTTCCTTC. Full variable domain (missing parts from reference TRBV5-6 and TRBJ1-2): DAGVTQSPTHLIKTRGQQVTLRCSPKSGHDTVSWYQQALGQGPQFIFQYYEEEERQRGNFPDRFSGHQFPNYSSELNVNALLLGDSALYLCASSWTGTGVSSFGSGTRLTVV.

Here the CDR3 reads CASSLDQRGAPNTDTQYF. The CDR3 DNA reads TGCGCCAGCAGCTTGGACCAGCGGGGGGCCCCGAACACAGATACGCAGTATTTT. The V gene is TRBV5-1, the J gene TRBJ2-3; 9 bases are shared with TRBD2. The germline V gene has CDR1 SGHRS and CDR2 YFSETQ. The CDR3 spans 18 residues. V lost 0 bases to trimming and J lost 2 bases; unmatched junction nucleotides: 10.

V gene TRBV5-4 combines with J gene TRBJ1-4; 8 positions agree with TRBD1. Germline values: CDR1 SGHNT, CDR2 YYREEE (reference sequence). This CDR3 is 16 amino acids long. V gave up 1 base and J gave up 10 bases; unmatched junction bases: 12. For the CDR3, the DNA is TGTGCCAGCAGCTTGCGGGGGACAGGTAGCTTGGGAAAACTGTTTTTT. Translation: CASSLRGTGSLGKLFF.

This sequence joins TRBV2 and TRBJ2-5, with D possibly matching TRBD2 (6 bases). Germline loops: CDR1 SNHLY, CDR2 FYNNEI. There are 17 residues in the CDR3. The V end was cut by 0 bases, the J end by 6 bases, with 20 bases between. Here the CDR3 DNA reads TGTGCCAGCAGTGAAGCCGGGGGAGCAGGGTGGGTACAGACCCAGTACTTC. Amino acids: CASSEAGGAGWVQTQYF.

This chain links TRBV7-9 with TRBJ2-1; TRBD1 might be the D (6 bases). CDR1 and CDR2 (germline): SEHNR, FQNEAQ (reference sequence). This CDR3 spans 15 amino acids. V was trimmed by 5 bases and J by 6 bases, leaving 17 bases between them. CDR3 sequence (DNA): TGTGCCAGCAGCGCGAGGGGGTCCCCGGCCAATGAGCAGTTCTTC. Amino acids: CASSARGSPANEQFF.

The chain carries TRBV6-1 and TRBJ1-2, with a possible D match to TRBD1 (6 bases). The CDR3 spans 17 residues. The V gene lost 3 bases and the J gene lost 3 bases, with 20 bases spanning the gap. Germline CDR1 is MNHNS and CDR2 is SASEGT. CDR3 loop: CASSDPRVEGGYYGYTF. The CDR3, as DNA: TGTGCCAGCAGTGACCCACGGGTGGAGGGGGGCTACTATGGCTACACCTTC.

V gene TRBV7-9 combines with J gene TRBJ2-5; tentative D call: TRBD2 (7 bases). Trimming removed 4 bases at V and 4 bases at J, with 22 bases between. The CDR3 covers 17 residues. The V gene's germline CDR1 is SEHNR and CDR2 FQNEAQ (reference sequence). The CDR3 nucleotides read TGTGCCAGCAGCTCAAGCGGGGCAGGGCTGGGGGCAGAGACCCAGTACTTC. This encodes CASSSSGAGLGAETQYF.

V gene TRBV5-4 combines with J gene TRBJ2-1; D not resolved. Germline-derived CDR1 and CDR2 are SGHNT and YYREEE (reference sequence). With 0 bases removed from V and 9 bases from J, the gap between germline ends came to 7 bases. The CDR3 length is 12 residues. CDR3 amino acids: CASSLAQREQFF. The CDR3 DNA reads TGTGCCAGCAGCTTGGCCCAGCGTGAGCAGTTCTTC.

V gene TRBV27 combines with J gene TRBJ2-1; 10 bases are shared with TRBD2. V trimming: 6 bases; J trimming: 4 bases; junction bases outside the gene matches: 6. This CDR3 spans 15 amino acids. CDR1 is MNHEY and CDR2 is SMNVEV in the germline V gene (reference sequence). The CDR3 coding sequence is TGTGCCAGCAGGGGGTCTAGCGGGGGTTACAATGAGCAGTTCTTC. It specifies CASRGSSGGYNEQFF.

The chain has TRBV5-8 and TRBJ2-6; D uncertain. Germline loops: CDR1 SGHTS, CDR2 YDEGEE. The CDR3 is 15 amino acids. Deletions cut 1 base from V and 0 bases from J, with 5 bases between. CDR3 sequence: CASSLFPSGANVLTF. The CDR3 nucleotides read TGTGCCAGCAGCTTGTTCCCCTCTGGGGCCAACGTCCTGACTTTC.

CDR3 coding DNA: TGCGCCAGCAGCACTCCTTCAGGGGGAGTTGGCTACACCTTC. This codes for CASSTPSGGVGYTF. The chain carries TRBV5-1 and TRBJ1-2; TRBD1 agrees at 7 bases. This CDR3 region has 14 residues. The V gene end was trimmed by 4 bases and the J gene end by 7 bases; junction bases not matched to a gene: 10. Germline V CDR1 and CDR2: SGHRS, YFSETQ.

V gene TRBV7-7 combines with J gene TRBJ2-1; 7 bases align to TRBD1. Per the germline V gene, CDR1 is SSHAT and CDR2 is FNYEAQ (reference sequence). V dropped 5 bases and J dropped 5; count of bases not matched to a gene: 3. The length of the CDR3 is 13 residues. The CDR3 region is CASSTDRHNEQFF. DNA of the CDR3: TGTGCCAGCAGCACGGACAGGCACAATGAGCAGTTCTTC.

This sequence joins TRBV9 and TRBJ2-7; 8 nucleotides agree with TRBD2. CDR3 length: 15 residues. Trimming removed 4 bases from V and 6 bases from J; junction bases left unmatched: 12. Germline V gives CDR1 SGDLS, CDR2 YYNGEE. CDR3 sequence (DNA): TGTGCCAGCAGCCCAAGCTGGACTAGCCTCTCCGAGCAGTACTTC. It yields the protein CASSPSWTSLSEQYF.

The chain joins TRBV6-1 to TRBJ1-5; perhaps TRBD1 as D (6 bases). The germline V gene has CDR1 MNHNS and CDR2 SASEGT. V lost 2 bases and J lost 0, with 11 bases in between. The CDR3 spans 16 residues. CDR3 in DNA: TGTGCCAGCAGTGAATATGGGGGGGCTAGCAATCAGCCCCAGCATTTT. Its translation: CASSEYGGASNQPQHF.

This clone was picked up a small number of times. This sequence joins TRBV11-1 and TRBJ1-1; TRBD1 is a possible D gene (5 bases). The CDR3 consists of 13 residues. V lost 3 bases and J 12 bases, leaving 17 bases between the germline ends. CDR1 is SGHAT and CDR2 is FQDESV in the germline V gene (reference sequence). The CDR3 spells CASSLAGPGPPFF. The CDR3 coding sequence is TGTGCCAGCAGCTTGGCAGGTCCAGGGCCACCTTTCTTT.

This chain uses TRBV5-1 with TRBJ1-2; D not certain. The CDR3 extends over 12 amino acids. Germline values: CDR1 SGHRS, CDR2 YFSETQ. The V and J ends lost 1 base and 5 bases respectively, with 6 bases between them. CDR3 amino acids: CASSLLTYGYTF. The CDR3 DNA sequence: TGCGCCAGCAGCTTGCTCACGTATGGCTACACCTTC.

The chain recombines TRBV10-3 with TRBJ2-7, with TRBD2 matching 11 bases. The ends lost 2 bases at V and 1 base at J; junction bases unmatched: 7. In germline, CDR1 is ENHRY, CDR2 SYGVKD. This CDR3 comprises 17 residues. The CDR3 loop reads CAISERLAGGGSYEQYF. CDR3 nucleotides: TGTGCCATCAGTGAGAGGCTAGCGGGGGGAGGGTCCTACGAGCAGTACTTC.

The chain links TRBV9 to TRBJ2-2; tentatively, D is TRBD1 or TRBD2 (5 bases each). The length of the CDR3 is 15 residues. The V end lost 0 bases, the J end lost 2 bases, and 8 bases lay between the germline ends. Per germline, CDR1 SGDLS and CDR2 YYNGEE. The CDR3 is CASSVGGTNTGELFF. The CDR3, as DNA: TGTGCCAGCAGCGTAGGGGGGACCAACACCGGGGAGCTGTTTTTT.

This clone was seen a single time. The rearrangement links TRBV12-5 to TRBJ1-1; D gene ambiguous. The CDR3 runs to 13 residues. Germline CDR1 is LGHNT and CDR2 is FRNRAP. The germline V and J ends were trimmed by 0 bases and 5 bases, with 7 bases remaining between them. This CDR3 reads CASGLVIGTEAFF. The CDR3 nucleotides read TGTGCTAGTGGTTTGGTAATAGGAACTGAAGCTTTCTTT.

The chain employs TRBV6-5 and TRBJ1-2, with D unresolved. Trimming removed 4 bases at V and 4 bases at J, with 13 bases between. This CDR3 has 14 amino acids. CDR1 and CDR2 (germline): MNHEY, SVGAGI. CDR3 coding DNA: TGTGCCAGCAGTTCCCCTCCCCTCATCTATGGCTACACCTTC. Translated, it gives CASSSPPLIYGYTF.

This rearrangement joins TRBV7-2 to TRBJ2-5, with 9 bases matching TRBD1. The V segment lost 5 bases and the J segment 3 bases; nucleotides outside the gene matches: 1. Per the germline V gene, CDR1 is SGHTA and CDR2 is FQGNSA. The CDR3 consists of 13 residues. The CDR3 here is CASSRDREETQYF. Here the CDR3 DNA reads TGTGCCAGCAGCCGGGACAGGGAAGAGACCCAGTACTTC. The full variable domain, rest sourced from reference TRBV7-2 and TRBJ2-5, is GAGVSQSPSNKVTEKGKDVELRCDPISGHTALYWYRQSLGQGLEFLIYFQGNSAPDKSGLPSDRFSAERTGGSVSTLTIQRTQQEDSAVYLCASSRDREETQYFGPGTRLLVL.